This paragraph covers one T cell receptor beta chain sequence. The antigen is unknown. This record belongs to a study of CD4 T cells in relation to SARS-CoV-2 and coronaviruses. Looking at the study overall: Controls used an HIV-1 Nef peptide pool or no peptide.

Before the COVID-19 pandemic, during about 2011-2019, CD4+ T cells were taken from unexposed donors. Isolation of CD4+ T cells took place after approximately eleven days in culture. From germline, CDR1 is SGDLS and CDR2 YYNGEE. The V and J ends lost 7 bases and 0 bases respectively, with 13 bases between them. The CDR3 loop spans 14 amino acids. Assay used: immunoSEQ multiplex PCR; TCRdb lists only in-frame clones, some missing. Altogether more than 20,000 clones are present, 75% to 80% being singletons, with the ten largest covering 18%. Sequences were obtained from CD4+ T cells from PBMCs, cultured in vitro. The sequence derives from a human donor in good health. The chain links TRBV9 to TRBJ1-1, with a tentative D call TRBD1 (5 bases). CDR3 region: CASGRLQVNTEAFF. In nucleotides, the CDR3 is TGTGCCAGCGGCAGACTACAGGTGAACACTGAAGCTTTCTTT. Combining the CDR3 with reference TRBV9 and TRBJ1-1 gives the whole variable domain DSGVTQTPKHLITATGQRVTLRCSPRSGDLSVYWYQQSLDQGLQFLIQYYNGEERAKGNILERFSAQQFPDLHSELNLSSLELGDSALYFCASGRLQVNTEAFFGQGTRLTVV.